The rows below give T cell receptor beta chains drawn from one sample of a study of blood T cell repertoires in COVID-19. Assay used: immunoSEQ multiplex PCR; TCRdb lists only in-frame clones, some missing. This table has roughly 300,000 clones, more than 85% appearing once. The sample comprised PBMCs or T cells enriched from blood (not recorded which). The source is a woman younger than 45 who had recovered from COVID-19. CDR3s leave out the opening cysteine and the closing phenylalanine or tryptophan. D genes are given only for firm matches. For some rows the clone size is stated as once, few or many, or as a class when expanded; others skip it.

cdr3_aa d_call v_call clone_size
ASSLRVLAGGLPYEQY TRBD2 TRBV28 .
ASTLGTQGGTEAF . TRBV6-5 .
ASSPPGTGEQY TRBD1 TRBV18 .
ASQLGGADGEKLF . TRBV5-1 .
ASSRLGVREQY . TRBV6-2/TRBV6-3 .
ASGEGAEAF . TRBV28 .
AIGAWDNEQF . TRBV10-3 .
ASSLAATGSGYEQY . TRBV19 .
ASSSGPTDTQY . TRBV5-1 .
ASSWGDGQETQY . TRBV5-4 once
ASSRTGVGGYT TRBD1 TRBV7-2 .
ASSLVQGALAAYEQY TRBD1 TRBV7-2 .
ASGGSEQY . TRBV28 .
ASRFREVGEKLF . TRBV6-6 .
ASSERRAGFQETQY . TRBV3-1/TRBV3-2 .
ASSISWTSGGPRFVPEQY TRBD2 TRBV19 .
ASSQGRLANTGELF . TRBV4-3 .
ASSLFGGSYEQY . TRBV28 .
ASSRQGGYT TRBD1 TRBV4-2 .
ASSFESTDTQY . TRBV28 .
ASTRAGNTEAF . TRBV28 once
ATSSTMLYEQY . TRBV6-5 few
ASSQGGTGMTGEQY TRBD1 TRBV3-1/TRBV3-2 .
ASSELQGKQGYT . TRBV6-1 .
ASSLAGRVSYEQY . TRBV2 .
ASSELWGGEQY TRBD2 TRBV6-1 .
AYRQTDTQY . TRBV30 few
ASSHVLAVSYEQY . TRBV4-3 .
ASSVDRWSYNEQF . TRBV9 .
ASSLNLGLGLTGELF . TRBV7-3 .
ASSSGKGVVSEQF . TRBV28 .
ASSLVGGSYNSPLH . TRBV5-5 .
AWSAGEAEQF . TRBV30 once
ASRTGGASNEKLF TRBD1 TRBV6-6 .
ASSLREDYGYT . TRBV7-9 .
ASSQPGGSNQPQH TRBD1 TRBV23-1 .
ASSLTGTGTSYGYT TRBD1 TRBV5-1 .
ASSTHTDRYTEAF TRBD1 TRBV19 once
ASSPDRGIDTQY TRBD1 TRBV19 .
ASSFEGAQGYT TRBD1 TRBV5-1 .
ASSPGTSHIQY TRBD2 TRBV18 .
ASSRYSGNTIY . TRBV5-1 .
ASSSGTGGLVYGYT TRBD1 TRBV5-4 .
ASSLGGLAEETQY TRBD2 TRBV4-2 .
SERAAGGPDTQY TRBD2 TRBV29-1 .
AISEQGTNSPLH . TRBV10-3 once
ASNLQGIAKNIQY . TRBV21-1 .
ASSSPSGGRYLAKNIQY TRBD2 TRBV28 .
AWSPVYEQY . TRBV30 .
AISEGGQGHSNQPQH TRBD1 TRBV10-3 .
ASSSRDRGNNEQF TRBD1 TRBV7-8 once
ASSSQGPGELF . TRBV7-2 .
ASSTRQVETQY . TRBV12-3/TRBV12-4 .
ASSLGTGSSPLH TRBD1 TRBV28 .
ASSTGLARPYNEQF TRBD2 TRBV9 .
ASSEPGDLSYEQY . TRBV25-1 .
ASSQTGRYSNQPQH . TRBV7-2 few
ASSRNSLVWSSVGYEQF . TRBV5-1 .